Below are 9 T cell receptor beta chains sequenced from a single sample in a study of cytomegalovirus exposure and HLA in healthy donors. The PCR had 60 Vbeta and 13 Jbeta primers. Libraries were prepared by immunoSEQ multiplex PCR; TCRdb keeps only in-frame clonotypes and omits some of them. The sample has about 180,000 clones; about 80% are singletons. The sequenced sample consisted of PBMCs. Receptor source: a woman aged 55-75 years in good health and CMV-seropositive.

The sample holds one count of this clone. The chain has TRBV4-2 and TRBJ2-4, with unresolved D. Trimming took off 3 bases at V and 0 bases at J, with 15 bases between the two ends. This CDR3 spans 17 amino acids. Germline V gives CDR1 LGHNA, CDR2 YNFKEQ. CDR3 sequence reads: CASSQELGSLAKNIQYF. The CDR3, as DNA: TGTGCCAGCAGCCAGGAGCTAGGAAGTCTAGCCAAAAACATTCAGTACTTC.

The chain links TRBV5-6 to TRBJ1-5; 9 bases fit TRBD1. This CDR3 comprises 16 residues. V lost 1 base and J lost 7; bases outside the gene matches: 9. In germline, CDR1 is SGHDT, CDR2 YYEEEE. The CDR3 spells CASSLLVGQGGQPQHF. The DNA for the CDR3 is TGTGCCAGCAGCTTGCTGGTGGGACAGGGAGGGCAGCCCCAGCATTTT.

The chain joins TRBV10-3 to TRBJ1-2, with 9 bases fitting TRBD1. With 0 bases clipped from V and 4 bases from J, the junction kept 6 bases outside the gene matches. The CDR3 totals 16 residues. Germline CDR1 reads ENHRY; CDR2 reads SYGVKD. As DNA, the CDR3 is TGTGCCATCAGTGAGTCGGGGGGACAGGGAGCCTATGGCTACACCTTC. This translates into CAISESGGQGAYGYTF.

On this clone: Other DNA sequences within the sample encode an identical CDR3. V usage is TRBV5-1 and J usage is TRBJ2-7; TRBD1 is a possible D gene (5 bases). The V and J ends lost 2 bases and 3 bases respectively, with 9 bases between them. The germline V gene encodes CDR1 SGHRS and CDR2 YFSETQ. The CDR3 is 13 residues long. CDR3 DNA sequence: TGCGCCAGCAGCTTTACAGGAAGCTACGAGCAGTACTTC. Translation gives CASSFTGSYEQYF.

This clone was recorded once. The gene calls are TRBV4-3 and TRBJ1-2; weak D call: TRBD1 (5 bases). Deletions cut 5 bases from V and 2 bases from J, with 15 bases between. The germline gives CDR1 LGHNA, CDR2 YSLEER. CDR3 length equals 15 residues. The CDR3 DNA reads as TGCGCCAGCAGCTCCGAGACGGGACTAAACTATGGCTACACCTTC. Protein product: CASSSETGLNYGYTF.

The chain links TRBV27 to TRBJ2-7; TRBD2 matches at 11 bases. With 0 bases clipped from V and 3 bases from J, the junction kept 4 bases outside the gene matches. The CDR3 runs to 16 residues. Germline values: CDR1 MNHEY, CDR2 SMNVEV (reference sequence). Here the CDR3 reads CASSLSGTSGIYEQYF. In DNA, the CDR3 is TGTGCCAGCAGTTTATCTGGGACTAGCGGTATCTACGAGCAGTACTTC.

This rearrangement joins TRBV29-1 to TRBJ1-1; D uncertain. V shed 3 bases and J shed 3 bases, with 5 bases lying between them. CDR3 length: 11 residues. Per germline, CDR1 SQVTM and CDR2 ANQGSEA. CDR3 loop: CSVDYYTEAFF. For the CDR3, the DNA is TGCAGCGTTGACTACTACACTGAAGCTTTCTTT.

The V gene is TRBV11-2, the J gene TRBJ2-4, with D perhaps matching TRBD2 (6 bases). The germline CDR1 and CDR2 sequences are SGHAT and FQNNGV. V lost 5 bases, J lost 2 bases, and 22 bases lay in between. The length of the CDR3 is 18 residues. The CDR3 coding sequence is TGTGCCAGCAGCCAAGGCCCTGGAGAAGGGGACTCCAAAAACATTCAGTACTTC. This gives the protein CASSQGPGEGDSKNIQYF. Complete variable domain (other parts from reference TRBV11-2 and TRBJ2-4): EAGVAQSPRYKIIEKRQSVAFWCNPISGHATLYWYQQILGQGPKLLIQFQNNGVVDDSQLPKDRFSAERLKGVDSTLKIQPAKLEDSAVYLCASSQGPGEGDSKNIQYFGAGTRLSVL.

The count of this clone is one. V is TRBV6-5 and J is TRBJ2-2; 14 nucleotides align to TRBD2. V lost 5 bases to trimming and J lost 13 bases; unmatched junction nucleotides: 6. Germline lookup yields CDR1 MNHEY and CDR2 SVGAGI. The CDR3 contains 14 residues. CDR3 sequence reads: CASSRGTSGSVLFF. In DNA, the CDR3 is TGTGCCAGCAGTAGAGGGACTAGCGGGAGTGTGCTGTTTTTT.